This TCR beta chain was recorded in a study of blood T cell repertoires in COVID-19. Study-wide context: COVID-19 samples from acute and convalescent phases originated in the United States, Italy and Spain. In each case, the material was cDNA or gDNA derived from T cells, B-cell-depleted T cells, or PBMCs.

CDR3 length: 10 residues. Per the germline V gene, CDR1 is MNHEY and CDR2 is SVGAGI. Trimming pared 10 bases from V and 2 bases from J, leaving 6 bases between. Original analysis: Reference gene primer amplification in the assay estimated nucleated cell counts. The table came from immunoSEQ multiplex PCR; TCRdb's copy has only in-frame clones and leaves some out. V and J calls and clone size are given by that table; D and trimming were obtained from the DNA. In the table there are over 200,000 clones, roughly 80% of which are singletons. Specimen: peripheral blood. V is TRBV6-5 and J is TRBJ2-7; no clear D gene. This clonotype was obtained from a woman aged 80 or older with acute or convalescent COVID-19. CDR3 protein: CATGTYEQYF. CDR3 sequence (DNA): TGTGCCACAGGTACCTACGAGCAGTACTTC.